A selection of T cell receptor beta chains follows, all from one sample in a study of blood T cells in healthy people across ages. TCRdb re-derived calls from the 5' RACE reads in MiXCR, one entry per CDR3 protein. The top ten hold just under 9% of the sample, which has over 450,000 distinct CDR3 sequences, more than 20% seen once. This sample also belongs to another study, concerning T cells of mothers and their children.

Sequencing input: blood. The receptors stem from a boy between 10 and 17 years old in good health. CDR3s include the opening cysteine and the closing phenylalanine or tryptophan. Fields, in order: V gene, CDR3 length, J gene, D gene, clone size, CDR3 DNA, CDR3 protein. The D gene is left open where the match is weak. Size tells how often a clone was seen (once, few, many) or the class of an expanded clone, and some rows leave it out.

>TRBV28|16|TRBJ2-7|TRBD2|few
TGTGCCACCACGACAGGGGCACTAGCGGGAGGGTACGAGCAGTACTTC
CATTTGALAGGYEQYF
>TRBV4-1|15|TRBJ2-7|TRBD2|NA
TGCGCCAGCAGCCAGTGGACTAGCGGTAGCTACGAGCAGTACTTC
CASSQWTSGSYEQYF
>TRBV10-3|13|TRBJ2-7|NA|NA
TGTGCCATCAGTGGGACCGCTACTGGCGAGCAGTACTTC
CAISGTATGEQYF
>TRBV7-2|14|TRBJ1-2|NA|few
TGTGCCAGCAGCTTAGCGTGGGAAGGCTATGGCTACACCTTC
CASSLAWEGYGYTF
>TRBV4-3|16|TRBJ2-5|NA|few
TGCGCCAGCAGCCAAGATTTACGGGCACTACAAGAGACCCAGTACTTC
CASSQDLRALQETQYF
>TRBV4-3|16|TRBJ1-2|TRBD1|NA
TGCGCCAGCGGCCAAGTACCAGGGGGTACTGTGGTTGGCTACACCTTC
CASGQVPGGTVVGYTF
>TRBV3-1|16|TRBJ2-1|TRBD2|few
TGTGCCAGCAGCCAAGAGCGCGCGGGGGGGAAGAATGAGCAGTTCTTC
CASSQERAGGKNEQFF
>TRBV28|13|TRBJ2-7|NA|NA
TGTGCCAGCAGTTTTCTGATTAGAGACGAGCAGTACTTC
CASSFLIRDEQYF
>TRBV20-1|15|TRBJ2-7|TRBD1|few
TGCAGTGCTAGAGAGGGACAGCTCCAGCTCTACGAGCAGTACTTC
CSAREGQLQLYEQYF
>TRBV10-3|14|TRBJ2-7|NA|NA
TGTGCCATCAGTCCGGGAGCCTCGAGGGGCGAGCAGTACTTC
CAISPGASRGEQYF
>TRBV20-1|15|TRBJ2-3|TRBD2|NA
TGCAGTGCTAGAGTTGGGCGGGGGTTCACAGATACGCAGTATTTT
CSARVGRGFTDTQYF
>TRBV28|16|TRBJ2-1|NA|few
TGTGCCAGCAGTTTCGCGTCTCTGAGCTCCTACAATGAGCAGTTCTTC
CASSFASLSSYNEQFF
>TRBV20-1|14|TRBJ2-1|NA|NA
TGCAGTGCTAGATCCGGCGGTTCCCCAAATGAGCAGTTCTTC
CSARSGGSPNEQFF
>TRBV7-2|15|TRBJ2-5|NA|few
TGTGCCAGCAGCCCCCCAGGTGTGCAGCAAGAGACCCAGTACTTC
CASSPPGVQQETQYF
>TRBV20-1|13|TRBJ2-7|TRBD2|many
TGCAGTGCTAGAGGCCTAGCGGACTACGAGCAGTACTTC
CSARGLADYEQYF
>TRBV12-3/TRBV12-4|13|TRBJ2-3|TRBD2|NA
TGTGCCAGCAGGTGGACTAGCGGGGATACGCAGTATTTT
CASRWTSGDTQYF
>TRBV20-1|15|TRBJ1-5|TRBD1|many
TGCAGTGCTAGAGGAGGGACAGGGGTAGATCAGCCCCAGCATTTT
CSARGGTGVDQPQHF
>TRBV6-2/TRBV6-3|13|TRBJ2-1|NA|NA
TGTGCCGTCGAGGGCGGCGGAGACAATGAGCAGTTCTTC
CAVEGGGDNEQFF
>TRBV3-1|16|TRBJ2-3|TRBD2|NA
TGTGCCAGCAGCCAAGATCCAGCGGGGCCCACAGATACGCAGTATTTT
CASSQDPAGPTDTQYF
>TRBV5-6|14|TRBJ1-2|NA|NA
TGTGCCAGCACCCCACAAGGGGGGGTATATGGCTACACCTTC
CASTPQGGVYGYTF
>TRBV18|16|TRBJ2-2|TRBD2|few
TGTGCCAGCTCACCAGTGGGAGGGATGAACACCGGGGAGCTGTTTTTT
CASSPVGGMNTGELFF